This T cell receptor beta chain came from a study of human T cells and chemical hapten exposure. Each CDR3 protein gets one entry after TCRdb re-called the RACE reads with MiXCR. In the table there are tens of thousands of distinct CDR3 sequences, under 9% of which are singletons. This clonotype showed up many times. Looked up from germline, CDR1 is DFQATT and CDR2 is SNEGSKA (reference sequence). The CDR3 length is 16 residues. V was trimmed by 5 bases and J by 0 bases, leaving 18 bases between them. Time point indicated: patch test 1, 2 weeks after DPC sensitization. Noted treatment: therapeutic diphenylcyclopropenone sensitization with weekly scalp DPC.

The specimen was whole blood, collected in connection with sensitization to the hapten diphenylcyclopropenone (DPC). This TCR derives from a woman in her 30s with alopecia areata. Some clones in this sample may be carry-over from other donors' samples. The rearrangement uses TRBV20-1 and TRBJ2-3; D remains unclear. The CDR3 DNA is TGCAGTGCTGACGCGGCCGCAGCAGATAGCACAGATACGCAGTATTTT. Protein: CSADAAAADSTDTQYF.